These 29 T cell receptor beta chains originate from one sample sequenced in a study of blood T cell repertoires in COVID-19. Sequencing used immunoSEQ multiplex PCR; TCRdb keeps in-frame clones, though not all of them. The repertoire holds 140,000 or so clones, with more than 75% as singletons. The specimen sequenced was peripheral blood. The receptor set was obtained from a woman in her fifties or sixties with active or convalescent COVID-19.

The rearrangement joins TRBV28 to TRBJ1-1; D ambiguous. The V gene lost 6 bases and the J gene lost 0 bases, with 14 bases spanning the gap. The CDR3 has 15 amino acids. Germline V gene data show CDR1 as MDHEN and CDR2 as SYDVKM. Written as DNA, the CDR3 is TGTGCCAGCAGCCGCCGTACCCTAGTGAACACTGAAGCTTTCTTT. Translating it yields CASSRRTLVNTEAFF.

This clone was recorded a few times. This chain connects TRBV18 to TRBJ2-1, with a possible D match to TRBD2 (6 bases). There are 15 residues in the CDR3. Germline V CDR1 and CDR2: KGHSH, LQKENI. Trimming pared 6 bases from V and 4 bases from J, leaving 16 bases between. In nucleotides, the CDR3 is TGTGCCAGCTCCGAAACGACTGGGAGGTACAATGAGCAGTTCTTC. It specifies CASSETTGRYNEQFF.

V usage is TRBV28 and J usage is TRBJ1-2; 9 bases align to TRBD1. The CDR3 runs to 14 residues. The V segment lost 7 bases and the J segment 7 bases; nucleotides outside the gene matches: 10. Germline-derived CDR1 and CDR2 are MDHEN and SYDVKM. Here the CDR3 reads CASTAEGTGTGYTF. CDR3 in DNA: TGTGCCAGCACCGCCGAGGGGACAGGGACTGGCTACACCTTC.

The rearrangement joins TRBV6-2 or TRBV6-3 to TRBJ2-7; D may be TRBD1 (5 bases). With 3 bases removed from V and 0 bases from J, the gap between germline ends came to 12 bases. CDR1 and CDR2 (germline): MNHEY, SVGEGT. The CDR3 length is 15 residues. This CDR3 reads CASSYPTETSYEQYF. In DNA form, the CDR3 reads TGTGCCAGCAGTTATCCGACAGAAACCTCCTACGAGCAGTACTTC.

This chain connects TRBV10-3 to TRBJ2-1, with TRBD1 identical over 8 bases. The length of the CDR3 is 15 residues. The V gene's germline CDR1 is ENHRY and CDR2 SYGVKD. V dropped 5 bases and J dropped 4; count of bases not matched to a gene: 7. The CDR3 DNA reads as TGTGCCATCAGTCTTTCTGGGGACAGGTACAATGAGCAGTTCTTC. Protein: CAISLSGDRYNEQFF.

This sequence joins TRBV7-2 and TRBJ2-3, with D possibly being TRBD2 (7 bases). Germline V gene sequence: CDR1 SGHTA, CDR2 FQGNSA. The V and J ends lost 1 base and 4 bases respectively, with 12 bases between them. The CDR3 has 15 residues. DNA for the CDR3: TGTGCCAGCAGCTTAGAGGGGGGGGTCCCAGATACGCAGTATTTT. Its translation: CASSLEGGVPDTQYF. Complete variable domain (other parts from reference TRBV7-2 and TRBJ2-3): GAGVSQSPSNKVTEKGKDVELRCDPISGHTALYWYRQSLGQGLEFLIYFQGNSAPDKSGLPSDRFSAERTGGSVSTLTIQRTQQEDSAVYLCASSLEGGVPDTQYFGPGTRLTVL.

This chain connects TRBV19 to TRBJ2-3; tentative D call: TRBD1 (6 bases). CDR1 and CDR2 (germline): LNHDA, SQIVND (reference sequence). The CDR3 has 13 amino acids. The V and J ends lost 7 bases and 2 bases respectively, with 10 bases between them. CDR3: CASKDSYTDTQYF. DNA of the CDR3: TGTGCCAGTAAGGACAGCTACACAGATACGCAGTATTTT. The variable domain in full, with the rest retrieved from reference TRBV19 and TRBJ2-3, is DGGITQSPKYLFRKEGQNVTLSCEQNLNHDAMYWYRQDPGQGLRLIYYSQIVNDFQKGDIAEGYSVSREKKESFPLTVTSAQKNPTAFYLCASKDSYTDTQYFGPGTRLTVL.

Details on this clone: In the same sample, other DNA sequences code for this CDR3. This sequence joins TRBV7-2 and TRBJ2-2, with TRBD2 as a possible D gene (5 bases). The CDR3 has 15 amino acids. V lost 1 base and J 1 base, leaving 7 bases between the germline ends. Germline CDR1 reads SGHTA; CDR2 reads FQGNSA. CDR3 region: CASSLGLLNTGELFF. CDR3 in DNA: TGTGCCAGCAGCTTAGGACTACTGAACACCGGGGAGCTGTTTTTT.

The V and J genes are TRBV27 and TRBJ1-1; D uncertain. Trimming took off 2 bases at V and 1 base at J, with 5 bases between the two ends. Germline V gene sequence: CDR1 MNHEY, CDR2 SMNVEV (reference sequence). This CDR3 comprises 13 residues. CDR3 in amino acids: CASSLHRNTEAFF. The DNA for the CDR3 is TGTGCCAGCAGTTTACACAGGAACACTGAAGCTTTCTTT.

This chain connects TRBV19 to TRBJ2-2; the match to TRBD1 covers 8 bases. The CDR3 spans 15 residues. The junction had 11 bases not matched to a gene; V was cut back by 6 bases and J by 8 bases. Per the germline V gene, CDR1 is LNHDA and CDR2 is SQIVND (reference sequence). CDR3 sequence reads: CASRPTGVYSGELFF. The CDR3 DNA is TGTGCCAGTAGGCCGACAGGGGTCTATTCGGGGGAGCTGTTTTTT.

The V and J genes are TRBV28 and TRBJ2-1, with 9 bases fitting TRBD2. With V trimmed by 3 bases and J by 6 bases, 3 bases remained unmatched. This CDR3 is 14 amino acids long. CDR1 MDHEN and CDR2 SYDVKM come from the germline V gene. The CDR3, as DNA: TGTGCCAGCAGTTTGCTGGGACTAGCCAATGAGCAGTTCTTC. It yields the protein CASSLLGLANEQFF.

This chain connects TRBV27 to TRBJ2-7; D is possibly TRBD1 (5 bases). The germline V and J ends were trimmed by 0 bases and 7 bases, with 10 bases remaining between them. Germline-derived CDR1 and CDR2 are MNHEY and SMNVEV (reference sequence). The CDR3 spans 13 residues. The CDR3 nucleotides read TGTGCCAGCAGTTTATCGGCCTCAGGGGAGCAGTACTTC. Translated: CASSLSASGEQYF.

J is TRBJ1-4 and V is TRBV7-3; D is ambiguous. Germline V gives CDR1 SGHTA, CDR2 FQGTGA. CDR3 length equals 12 residues. Trimming removed 5 bases from V and 11 bases from J, with 12 bases in between. The CDR3 region is CASSPSLGKLFF. The CDR3 nucleotides are TGTGCCAGCAGCCCTAGCCTAGGGAAACTGTTTTTT. Combining the CDR3 with reference TRBV7-3 and TRBJ1-4 gives the whole variable domain GAGVSQTPSNKVTEKGKYVELRCDPISGHTALYWYRQSLGQGPEFLIYFQGTGAADDSGLPNDRFFAVRPEGSVSTLKIQRTERGDSAVYLCASSPSLGKLFFGSGTQLSVL.

The CDR3 reads CASSFSGGGGTEAFF. The CDR3 DNA follows: TGTGCCAGCAGCTTCTCGGGAGGGGGAGGCACTGAAGCTTTCTTT. The chain employs TRBV5-5 and TRBJ1-1, with D perhaps TRBD1 (6 bases). Germline-derived CDR1 and CDR2 are SGHKS and YYEKEE (reference sequence). The V end was cut by 2 bases, the J end by 4 bases, with 15 bases between. This CDR3 has 15 amino acids.

In this sample, this clone turned up a few times. The V call is TRBV5-8, the J call TRBJ1-1; no reliable D call. V was pared by 0 bases and J by 8 bases, with 11 bases between. Germline CDR1 reads SGHTS; CDR2 reads YDEGEE. The CDR3 covers 13 residues. CDR3 DNA sequence: TGTGCCAGCAGCTTGGACCACGGGAGGGAAGCTTTCTTT. Translated: CASSLDHGREAFF.

The J gene is TRBJ1-5, the V gene TRBV29-1; D is uncertain. V gave up 5 bases and J gave up 3 bases, with 11 bases separating them. The CDR3 extends over 13 amino acids. CDR1 is SQVTM, CDR2 ANQGSEA, per germline. The DNA of the CDR3 is TGCAGCGTTAGTCTCAGCGCCAATCAGCCCCAGCATTTT. Translating gives CSVSLSANQPQHF.

This clone was observed a few times. This chain uses TRBV11-2 with TRBJ2-7, with a tentative D call TRBD2 (5 bases). V was clipped by 5 bases and J by 3 bases, with 14 bases between them. The CDR3 totals 14 residues. CDR1 SGHAT and CDR2 FQNNGV come from the germline V gene. CDR3 loop: CASSRETGRYEQYF. The CDR3, as DNA: TGTGCCAGCAGCCGGGAAACCGGGCGCTACGAGCAGTACTTC.

This clone was counted a single time. The chain carries TRBV3-1 (or the pseudogene TRBV3-2) and TRBJ1-1, with D unresolved. V was shortened by 4 bases and J by 1 base, with 10 bases between the two germline ends. CDR3 length: 14 amino acids. Germline V gene data show CDR1 as LGHDT and CDR2 as YNNKEL (reference sequence). In DNA, the CDR3 is TGTGCCAGCAGCCCACAGCATCAGAACACTGAAGCTTTCTTT. It yields the protein CASSPQHQNTEAFF.

The chain is built from TRBV3-1 (or the pseudogene TRBV3-2) and TRBJ1-2; possible D gene TRBD1, 6 bases. Trimming removed 4 bases from V and 5 bases from J, with 20 bases in between. The CDR3 extends over 16 amino acids. The germline V gene encodes CDR1 LGHDT and CDR2 YNNKEL (reference sequence). CDR3: CASSPDSHPPSYGYTF. As DNA, the CDR3 is TGTGCCAGCAGCCCGGACAGCCACCCACCCTCTTATGGCTACACCTTC.

This clone appeared once. The chain combines TRBV7-2 with TRBJ2-3; D is unresolved. CDR3 size: 13 residues. Germline assignment: CDR1 SGHTA and CDR2 FQGNSA. Trimming shortened V by 2 bases and J by 6 bases, and 9 bases separated the two germline ends. This CDR3 is CASSLLSVDTQYF. CDR3 coding DNA: TGTGCCAGCAGCTTATTATCAGTCGATACGCAGTATTTT.

This rearrangement joins TRBV19 to TRBJ2-7; 12 bases map to TRBD1. After removal of 4 bases from V and 6 bases from J, the junction contained 7 bases not matched to a gene. The germline V gene has CDR1 LNHDA and CDR2 SQIVND (reference sequence). The CDR3 spans 15 residues. Written as DNA, the CDR3 is TGTGCCAGTAGTAGCGGGGGACAGGGGGCGGGCGAGCAGTACTTC. As protein: CASSSGGQGAGEQYF.

This chain connects TRBV7-2 to TRBJ1-6; possible D gene TRBD1, 5 bases. Germline CDR1 SGHTA, CDR2 FQGNSA. V was trimmed by 1 base and J by 7 bases, leaving 8 bases between them. The CDR3 sequence is 14 residues long. The chain's CDR3 is CASSLGDLNSPLHF. CDR3 coding DNA: TGTGCCAGCAGCTTAGGGGACTTAAATTCACCCCTCCACTTT.

This chain joins TRBV3-1 (or the pseudogene TRBV3-2) and TRBJ1-6; 9 nucleotides line up with TRBD1. CDR3 length: 16 residues. V was pared by 2 bases and J by 10 bases, with 9 bases of the junction left unmatched. In germline, CDR1 is LGHDT, CDR2 YNNKEL (reference sequence). In DNA, the CDR3 is TGTGCCAGCAGCCAACCCGGACAGGGGAGAGGCTCACCCCTCCACTTT. Encoded protein: CASSQPGQGRGSPLHF.

The chain links TRBV28 to TRBJ1-1, with D perhaps matching TRBD1 (5 bases). The V end lost 5 bases, the J end lost 1 base, and 11 bases lay between the germline ends. The CDR3 consists of 14 residues. Germline V gene lookup returns CDR1 MDHEN and CDR2 SYDVKM. The CDR3 protein is CASSPPDKNTEAFF. The CDR3 DNA sequence: TGTGCCAGCAGTCCTCCGGACAAGAACACTGAAGCTTTCTTT.

There are many counts of this clone. J is TRBJ1-6 and V is TRBV10-1; unclear D gene. Germline lookup yields CDR1 WNHNN and CDR2 SYGVQD (reference sequence). This CDR3 spans 14 amino acids. With 9 bases removed from V and 10 bases from J, the gap between germline ends came to 19 bases. CDR3 DNA sequence: TGCGCCAGGAGTCGACACCGGTGCAACTCACCCCTCCACTTT. It is translated as CARSRHRCNSPLHF.

This chain uses TRBV6-1 with TRBJ2-5; no clear D gene. Germline-derived CDR1 and CDR2 are MNHNS and SASEGT. CDR3 length equals 14 residues. Trimming cost V 0 bases and J 6 bases, with 11 bases left between them. The CDR3: CASSEASSKKTQYF. CDR3 coding DNA: TGTGCCAGCAGTGAAGCTAGTAGTAAGAAGACCCAGTACTTC.

The gene calls are TRBV2 and TRBJ1-6, with 8 positions matching TRBD1. CDR1 and CDR2 (germline): SNHLY, FYNNEI. With 6 bases clipped from V and 10 bases from J, the junction kept 8 bases outside the gene matches. CDR3 length: 14 amino acids. Here the CDR3 reads CASSLGQGSSPLHF. CDR3 sequence (DNA): TGTGCCAGCAGCCTAGGACAGGGAAGCTCACCCCTCCACTTT. Combining the CDR3 with reference TRBV2 and TRBJ1-6 gives the whole variable domain EPEVTQTPSHQVTQMGQEVILRCVPISNHLYFYWYRQILGQKVEFLVSFYNNEISEKSEIFDDQFSVERPDGSNFTLKIRSTKLEDSAMYFCASSLGQGSSPLHFGNGTRLTVT.

The V gene is TRBV7-9, the J gene TRBJ1-5; D uncertain. V lost 5 bases to trimming and J lost 4 bases, with 12 bases between them. The CDR3 has 14 amino acids. CDR1 is SEHNR, CDR2 FQNEAQ, per germline (reference sequence). The CDR3 nucleotides are TGTGCCAGCAGCCCGACGGGGATTAATCAGCCCCAGCATTTT. Its protein is CASSPTGINQPQHF.

The rearrangement uses TRBV10-3 and TRBJ1-4; perhaps TRBD1 as D (6 bases). V lost 8 bases and J 4 bases, leaving 14 bases between the germline ends. Germline-derived CDR1 and CDR2 are ENHRY and SYGVKD. This CDR3 has 14 residues. This CDR3 is CAISQDSSNEKLFF. CDR3 in DNA: TGTGCCATCTCGCAGGACAGCAGTAATGAAAAACTGTTTTTT.